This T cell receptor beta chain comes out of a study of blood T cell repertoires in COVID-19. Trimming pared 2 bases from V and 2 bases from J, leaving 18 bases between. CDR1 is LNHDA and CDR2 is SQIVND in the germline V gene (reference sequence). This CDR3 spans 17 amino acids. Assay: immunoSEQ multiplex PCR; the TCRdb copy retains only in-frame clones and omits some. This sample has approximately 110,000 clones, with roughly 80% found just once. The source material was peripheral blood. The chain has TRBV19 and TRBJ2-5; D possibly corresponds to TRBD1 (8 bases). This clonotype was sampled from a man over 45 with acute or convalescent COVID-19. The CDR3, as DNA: TGTGCCAGTAGTATACACTCGGGGGGACAGGCTCAAGAGACCCAGTACTTC. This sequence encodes CASSIHSGGQAQETQYF.